This section outlines one T cell receptor (beta chain) sequence together with its context. This record belongs to a study of T-cell reconstitution after alpha-beta-depleted transplantation in children. The TCRbeta library was prepared with unique molecular identifiers. TCRdb ran MiXCR on the PCR reads and lists one entry per CDR3 protein. This table holds around 360,000 distinct CDR3 sequences, 10% found once. V trimming: 2 bases; J trimming: 7 bases; junction bases outside the gene matches: 6. The length of the CDR3 is 15 residues. Germline V lookup: CDR1 SGDLS, CDR2 YYNGEE. Sequencing was performed on PBMCs from the stem cell graft donor, taken from the stem cell graft. The rearrangement links TRBV9 to TRBJ1-4, with 9 bases matching TRBD1. The clonotype comes from a human donor who donated a stem cell graft to a child with acute lymphoblastic leukemia. The CDR3 loop is CASSVPGQGGEKLFF. In nucleotides, the CDR3 is TGTGCCAGCAGCGTTCCGGGACAGGGAGGTGAAAAACTGTTTTTT.